What follows are 28 T cell receptor beta chains derived from one specimen sequenced in a study of shared clonotypes between healthy human individuals. The method was immunoSEQ multiplex PCR; TCRdb's version includes in-frame clones alone and lacks a portion of them. The sample lists about 500,000 clones; approximately 77% were seen once. The sequencing input was PBMCs. These TCRs come from a woman in her 40s in good health. Some clones in this sample may be carry-over from other donors' samples.

This clone came up a few times. V is TRBV7-2 and J is TRBJ2-7; 7 nucleotides align to TRBD2. V was clipped by 6 bases and J by 4 bases; unmatched bases: 0. Germline V lookup: CDR1 SGHTA, CDR2 FQGNSA. The CDR3 contains 11 residues. The CDR3 nucleotides read TGTGCCAGCAGGGGGGGGTACGAGCAGTACTTC. Its translation is CASRGGYEQYF.

V and J are TRBV7-6 and TRBJ1-3; D remains unclear. The CDR3 runs to 13 residues. The V and J ends lost 8 bases and 0 bases respectively, with 8 bases between them. Germline-derived CDR1 and CDR2 are SGHVS and FNYEAQ. CDR3 residues: CASGGNSGNTIYF. The CDR3 DNA follows: TGTGCCAGCGGCGGAAACTCTGGAAACACCATATATTTT.

For this clone: A far larger clone is just one base off, so this is likely a read error. V usage is TRBV5-1 and J usage is TRBJ1-3; 7 nucleotides align to TRBD1. CDR1 SGHRS and CDR2 YFSETQ come from the germline V gene. CDR3 length equals 14 residues. The CDR3 region is CASSSSGGGSTIYF. CDR3 bases: TGCGCCAGCAGCTCCTCAGGGGGAGGAAGCACCATATATTTT.

In its sample, this clone was seen a few times. The chain combines TRBV30 with TRBJ1-3; D is undetermined. This CDR3 is built from 12 residues. In germline, CDR1 is GTSNPN, CDR2 SVGIG (reference sequence). Trimming cost V 4 bases and J 2 bases, with 6 bases left between them. This chain's CDR3 is CAWKLTGNTIYF. Written as DNA, the CDR3 is TGTGCCTGGAAATTAACTGGAAACACCATATATTTT. The whole variable domain, remainder taken from reference TRBV30 and TRBJ1-3, is SQTIHQWPATLVQPVGSPLSLECTVEGTSNPNLYWYRQAAGRGLQLLFYSVGIGQISSEVPQNLSASRPQDRQFILSSKKLLLSDSGFYLCAWKLTGNTIYFGEGSWLTVV.

Worth noting for this clone: A far larger clone is off by one base, so a read error is likely. J is TRBJ2-7 and V is TRBV2; 11 bases are shared with TRBD2. The CDR3 sequence is 15 residues long. Germline CDR1 reads SNHLY; CDR2 reads FYNNEI. The CDR3 nucleotides read TGTGCCAGCAAGCCCGGGACTAGCGGTCCCTACGAGCGGTACTTC. Protein product: CASKPGTSGPYERYF. The entire variable domain, with the rest obtained from reference TRBV2 and TRBJ2-7, is as follows: EPEVTQTPSHQVTQMGQEVILRCVPISNHLYFYWYRQILGQKVEFLVSFYNNEISEKSEIFDDQFSVERPDGSNFTLKIRSTKLEDSAMYFCASKPGTSGPYERYFGPGTRLTVT.

This chain links TRBV5-4 with TRBJ2-1; TRBD2 aligns across 7 bases. V dropped 2 bases and J dropped 6; count of bases not matched to a gene: 8. This CDR3 spans 15 amino acids. The germline V gene encodes CDR1 SGHNT and CDR2 YYREEE (reference sequence). CDR3 nucleotide sequence: TGTGCCAGCAGCTTCAAGGCTAGCGGAGGCAATGAGCAGTTCTTC. Residues: CASSFKASGGNEQFF.

J is TRBJ2-7 and V is TRBV21-1. TRBV21-1 is given as a pseudogene. The CDR3 extends over 19 amino acids. The CDR3 DNA is TGTGCCAGCAGCAAAGTGGAGGGGACACGGGGCCCTAGCTCCTACGAGCAGTACTTC. It yields the protein CASSKVEGTRGPSSYEQYF.

J is TRBJ2-3 and V is TRBV7-2; 8 nucleotides align to TRBD1. The ends lost 7 bases at V and 1 base at J; junction bases unmatched: 4. Germline V CDR1 and CDR2: SGHTA, FQGNSA. This CDR3 has 14 residues. CDR3 region: CASTVDRGTDTQYF. The CDR3 bases are TGTGCCAGCACCGTGGACAGGGGCACAGATACGCAGTATTTT.

Comments on this clone: A far larger clone is a single base away, which makes a read error likely. Other nucleotide sequences in the sample specify the same CDR3. The chain links TRBV15 to TRBJ1-5, with D unclear. The CDR3 runs to 15 residues. The germline CDR1 and CDR2 sequences are LNHNV and YYDKDF (reference sequence). CDR3 sequence reads: CATSREREGPSPQHF. CDR3 in DNA: TGTGCCACCAGCAGAGAAAGGGAAGGTCCAAGCCCCCAGCACTTT.

The chain is built from TRBV5-6 and TRBJ1-4; D is uncertain. The length of the CDR3 is 14 residues. With 0 bases removed from V and 8 bases from J, the gap between germline ends came to 11 bases. CDR1 SGHDT and CDR2 YYEEEE come from the germline V gene. CDR3: CASSLGPYKEKLFF. CDR3 nucleotides: TGTGCCAGCAGCTTGGGCCCTTATAAGGAAAAACTGTTTTTT. Filled out from reference TRBV5-6 and TRBJ1-4, the complete variable domain reads DAGVTQSPTHLIKTRGQQVTLRCSPKSGHDTVSWYQQALGQGPQFIFQYYEEEERQRGNFPDRFSGHQFPNYSSELNVNALLLGDSALYLCASSLGPYKEKLFFGSGTQLSVL.

The gene calls are TRBV10-3 and TRBJ1-5; 7 positions match TRBD1. Germline loops: CDR1 ENHRY, CDR2 SYGVKD. The CDR3 length is 14 residues. J was trimmed by 7 bases and V by 4 bases; bases with no gene match: 7. DNA for the CDR3: TGTGCCATCAGTGGACAGGGAAGAGAACAGCCCCAGCATTTT. This gives the protein CAISGQGREQPQHF.

In this sample, this clone turned up many times. The chain combines TRBV28 with TRBJ1-6, with 7 bases identical to TRBD1. The CDR3 totals 14 residues. CDR1 and CDR2 from the germline V gene are MDHEN and SYDVKM. Unmatched junction bases numbered 4, after V lost 5 bases and J lost 6 bases. CDR3 residues: CASSQGGGNSPLHF. The CDR3 DNA is TGTGCCAGCAGTCAGGGGGGGGGTAATTCACCCCTCCACTTT. Drawing the rest from reference TRBV28 and TRBJ1-6, the complete variable domain is DVKVTQSSRYLVKRTGEKVFLECVQDMDHENMFWYRQDPGLGLRLIYFSYDVKMKEKGDIPEGYSVSREKKERFSLILESASTNQTSMYLCASSQGGGNSPLHFGNGTRLTVT.

V and J are TRBV29-1 and TRBJ2-7; D gene uncertain. CDR1 and CDR2 from the germline V gene are SQVTM and ANQGSEA. Trimming took off 5 bases at V and 4 bases at J, with 12 bases between the two ends. The CDR3 has 12 amino acids. The CDR3 is CSVLSSGYEQYF. For the CDR3, the DNA is TGCAGCGTTCTTTCGTCTGGGTACGAGCAGTACTTC.

This clone occurred a few times. The V gene is TRBV25-1, the J gene TRBJ2-3; 8 bases are a match to TRBD2. Germline CDR1 MGHDK, CDR2 SYGVNS. The trim removed 3 bases at V and 1 base at J, leaving 9 bases unmatched. CDR3 size: 17 residues. The CDR3 DNA reads as TGTGCCAGCAGTGACGATTACGGGAGGGTTGGCACAGATACGCAGTATTTT. Amino acid sequence: CASSDDYGRVGTDTQYF.

CDR3 loop: CASRSAVLSGQPQHF. The DNA for the CDR3 is TGTGCCAGCAGATCCGCAGTCTTATCTGGTCAGCCCCAGCATTTT. The rearrangement joins TRBV28 to TRBJ1-5; no clear D gene. The CDR3 runs 15 residues. The germline gives CDR1 MDHEN, CDR2 SYDVKM. V was trimmed by 6 bases and J by 6 bases, leaving 18 bases between them.

The rearrangement uses TRBV18 and TRBJ2-3; D gene ambiguous. Germline V gene sequence: CDR1 KGHSH, CDR2 LQKENI. V gave up 2 bases and J gave up 1 base, with 10 bases separating them. This CDR3 is 15 amino acids long. CDR3 region: CASSPNILGTDTQYF. The CDR3 DNA follows: TGTGCCAGCTCACCAAACATCTTGGGCACAGATACGCAGTATTTT.

This clone was recorded only once. The CDR3 ends on some other residue instead of the conserved phenylalanine or tryptophan, so this is likely a read error. It is unclear where the CDR3 begins or ends on the DNA, so no DNA is shown, and the CDR3 is as TCRdb lists it. The same CDR3 can be traced to other DNA sequences in this sample. This sequence joins TRBV30 and TRBJ2-6; the table names TRBD1, a call not compared with the DNA. Germline V gene sequence: CDR1 GTSNPN, CDR2 SVGIG (reference sequence). Including both end residues, the CDR3 is 13 amino acids long. CDR3 region: CAWSFGGANVLTL.

The V and J genes are TRBV28 and TRBJ1-2; no reliable D call. CDR1 and CDR2 from the germline V gene are MDHEN and SYDVKM. The V and J ends lost 4 bases and 4 bases respectively, with 13 bases between them. The CDR3 runs to 14 residues. The CDR3 nucleotides are TGTGCCAGCAGTTATAGCTCTGGATTCTATGGCTACACCTTC. It specifies CASSYSSGFYGYTF.

The chain employs TRBV7-9 and TRBJ1-1; 9 bases align to TRBD1. Losses at the gene ends were 11 bases for V and 1 base for J; bases not matched to a gene: 8. Per germline, CDR1 SEHNR and CDR2 FQNEAQ (reference sequence). The CDR3 is 14 amino acids. The CDR3 DNA reads as TGTGCCGGACAGGGGTTGACGCGGAACACTGAAGCTTTCTTT. Residues: CAGQGLTRNTEAFF.

This clone was counted a single time. The genes are TRBV30 and TRBJ1-1; D may be TRBD1 (5 bases). The CDR3 runs 13 residues. Trimming cost V 5 bases and J 3 bases, with 13 bases left between them. CDR1 GTSNPN and CDR2 SVGIG come from the germline V gene (reference sequence). CDR3 region: CAWQVRGDTEAFF. The CDR3 DNA follows: TGTGCCTGGCAAGTTCGAGGGGACACTGAAGCTTTCTTT.

The chain uses TRBV5-1 and TRBJ1-1; 7 positions agree with TRBD1. This CDR3 is 13 amino acids long. The junction had 5 bases not matched to a gene; V was cut back by 8 bases and J by 1 base. CDR1 and CDR2 (germline): SGHRS, YFSETQ. The CDR3 region has the DNA TGCGCCAGTAAGGGGGCACCGAACACTGAAGCTTTCTTT. This gives the protein CASKGAPNTEAFF.

CDR3 amino acids: CASSLTDNTEAFF. In DNA, the CDR3 is TGTGCCAGCAGCCTCACGGACAACACTGAAGCTTTCTTT. This chain uses TRBV7-3 with TRBJ1-1; D call uncertain. The CDR3 sequence is 13 residues long. With 5 bases removed from V and 2 bases from J, the gap between germline ends came to 9 bases. From germline, CDR1 is SGHTA and CDR2 FQGTGA.

The rearrangement links TRBV6-4 to TRBJ2-1; D possibly corresponds to TRBD1 (5 bases). V was clipped by 0 bases and J by 0 bases, with 6 bases between them. Germline V lookup: CDR1 MRHNA, CDR2 SNTAGT. The CDR3 sequence is 15 residues long. CDR3 amino acids: CASSDSDSSYNEQFF. CDR3 in DNA: TGTGCCAGCAGTGACTCTGACAGCTCCTACAATGAGCAGTTCTTC.

The chain employs TRBV28 and TRBJ2-5; D assignment may be TRBD1 or TRBD2 (6 bases each). Germline CDR1 is MDHEN and CDR2 is SYDVKM. This CDR3 has 16 amino acids. V shed 3 bases and J shed 4 bases, with 18 bases lying between them. CDR3 DNA: TGTGCCAGCAGTTTCCCGGGGGCCCCAGATCGAGAGACCCAGTACTTC. Encoded protein: CASSFPGAPDRETQYF.

There are a few counts of this clone. J is TRBJ1-5 and V is TRBV19, with D possibly being TRBD1 (5 bases). The CDR3 is 16 residues long. The germline V gene has CDR1 LNHDA and CDR2 SQIVND (reference sequence). Trimming took off 8 bases at V and 9 bases at J, with 26 bases between the two ends. DNA for the CDR3: TGTGCCAGTTCCCCTGGATCTGGGGGTCCCGTCATGCCCCAGCATTTT. Its translation is CASSPGSGGPVMPQHF.

This clone showed up just a few times. The chain links TRBV27 to TRBJ2-7; 8 positions match TRBD2. The trim removed 5 bases at V and 7 bases at J, leaving 7 bases unmatched. CDR3 length equals 13 residues. Germline V gene data show CDR1 as MNHEY and CDR2 as SMNVEV (reference sequence). CDR3 sequence: CASSLRTSREQYF. In DNA, the CDR3 is TGTGCCAGCAGTCTACGGACTAGCCGGGAGCAGTACTTC.

This sequence joins TRBV6-1 and TRBJ1-5, with 7 bases identical to TRBD1. Per germline, CDR1 MNHNS and CDR2 SASEGT. After removal of 7 bases from V and 6 bases from J, the junction contained 6 bases not matched to a gene. The CDR3 runs 13 residues. CDR3 nucleotide sequence: TGTGCCAGCATTCTACAGGGGACTCAGCCCCAGCATTTT. It encodes CASILQGTQPQHF.

The DNA of the CDR3 is TGTGCCAGCAGTTTAAGGGGGGCTGGGCGCTACGAGCAGTACTTC. It specifies CASSLRGAGRYEQYF. The chain recombines TRBV28 with TRBJ2-7, with D possibly called TRBD1 or TRBD2 (6 bases each). CDR1 is MDHEN, CDR2 SYDVKM, per germline. The CDR3 covers 15 residues. With 2 bases removed from V and 3 bases from J, the gap between germline ends came to 14 bases.